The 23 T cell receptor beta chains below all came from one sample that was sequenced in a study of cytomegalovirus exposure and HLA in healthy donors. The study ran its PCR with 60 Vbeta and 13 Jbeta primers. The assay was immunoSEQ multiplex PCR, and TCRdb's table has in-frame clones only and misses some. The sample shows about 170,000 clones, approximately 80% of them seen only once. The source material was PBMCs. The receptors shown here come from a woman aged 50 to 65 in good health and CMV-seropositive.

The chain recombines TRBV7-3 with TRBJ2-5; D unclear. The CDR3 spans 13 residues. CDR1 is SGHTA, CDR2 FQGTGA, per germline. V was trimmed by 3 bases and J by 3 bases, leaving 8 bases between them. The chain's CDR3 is CASSLTREETQYF. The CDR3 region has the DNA TGTGCCAGCAGCTTGACCCGGGAAGAGACCCAGTACTTC.

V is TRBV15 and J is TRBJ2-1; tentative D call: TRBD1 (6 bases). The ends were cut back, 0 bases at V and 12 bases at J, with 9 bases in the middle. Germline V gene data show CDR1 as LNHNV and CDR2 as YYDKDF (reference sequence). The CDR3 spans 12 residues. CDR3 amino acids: CATSRDQGGQFF. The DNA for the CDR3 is TGTGCCACCAGCAGAGATCAAGGGGGGCAGTTCTTC. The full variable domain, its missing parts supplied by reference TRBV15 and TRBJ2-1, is DAMVIQNPRYQVTQFGKPVTLSCSQTLNHNVMYWYQQKSSQAPKLLFHYYDKDFNNEADTPDNFQSRRPNTSFCFLDIRSPGLGDTAMYLCATSRDQGGQFFGPGTRLTVL.

The CDR3 reads CATGTVNYEQYF. The CDR3 bases are TGTGCCACCGGGACAGTGAACTACGAGCAGTACTTC. The chain is built from TRBV6-6 and TRBJ2-7; TRBD1 matches 7 bases. J lost 3 bases, V lost 10 bases, and 6 bases had no gene match. CDR1 is MNHNY, CDR2 SVGAGI, per germline (reference sequence). The CDR3 runs to 12 residues.

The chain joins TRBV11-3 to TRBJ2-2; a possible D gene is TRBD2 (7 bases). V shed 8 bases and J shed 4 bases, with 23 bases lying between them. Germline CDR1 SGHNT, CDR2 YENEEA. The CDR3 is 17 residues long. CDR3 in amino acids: CASSPGGGRGLTGELFF. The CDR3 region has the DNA TGTGCCAGCTCGCCTGGGGGGGGGCGCGGACTCACCGGGGAGCTGTTTTTT.

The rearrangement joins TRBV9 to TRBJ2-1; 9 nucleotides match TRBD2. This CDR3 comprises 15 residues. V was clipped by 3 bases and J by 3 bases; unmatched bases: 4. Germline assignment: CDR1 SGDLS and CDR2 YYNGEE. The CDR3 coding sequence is TGTGCCAGCAGCGGGGGACTAGCTGTCTACAATGAGCAGTTCTTC. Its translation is CASSGGLAVYNEQFF.

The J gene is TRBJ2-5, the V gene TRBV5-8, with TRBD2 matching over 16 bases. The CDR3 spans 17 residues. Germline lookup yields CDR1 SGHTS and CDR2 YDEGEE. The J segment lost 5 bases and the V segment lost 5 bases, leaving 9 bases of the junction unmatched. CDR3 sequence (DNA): TGTGCCAGCAGTTCGGGGACTAGCGGGGGGGCCCGGGAGACCCAGTACTTC. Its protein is CASSSGTSGGARETQYF.

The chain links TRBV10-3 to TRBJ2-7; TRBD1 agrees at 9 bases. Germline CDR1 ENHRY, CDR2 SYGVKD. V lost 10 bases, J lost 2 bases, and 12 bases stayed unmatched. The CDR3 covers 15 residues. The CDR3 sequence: CATSKGQGSPYEQYF. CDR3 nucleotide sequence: TGTGCCACCTCAAAGGGACAGGGCTCCCCCTACGAGCAGTACTTC.

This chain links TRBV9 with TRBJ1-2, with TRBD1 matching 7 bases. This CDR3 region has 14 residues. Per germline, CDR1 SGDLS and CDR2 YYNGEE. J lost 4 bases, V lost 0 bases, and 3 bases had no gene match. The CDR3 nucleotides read TGTGCCAGCAGCGTAGCGACAGGGTTCTATGGCTACACCTTC. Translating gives CASSVATGFYGYTF.

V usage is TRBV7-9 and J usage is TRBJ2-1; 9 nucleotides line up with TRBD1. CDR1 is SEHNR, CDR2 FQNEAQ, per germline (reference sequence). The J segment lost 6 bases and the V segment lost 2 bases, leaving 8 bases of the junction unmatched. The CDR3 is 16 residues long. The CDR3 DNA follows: TGTGCCAGCAGCTTAACTGGCGGACAGGGGCCCAATGAGCAGTTCTTC. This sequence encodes CASSLTGGQGPNEQFF.

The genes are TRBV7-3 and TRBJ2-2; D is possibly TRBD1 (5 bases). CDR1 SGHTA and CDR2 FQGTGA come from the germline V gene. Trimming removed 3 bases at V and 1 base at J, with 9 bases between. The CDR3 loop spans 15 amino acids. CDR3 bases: TGTGCCAGCAGCTTCGGGCAGGGGAACACCGGGGAGCTGTTTTTT. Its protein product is CASSFGQGNTGELFF. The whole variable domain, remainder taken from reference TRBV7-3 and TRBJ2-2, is GAGVSQTPSNKVTEKGKYVELRCDPISGHTALYWYRQSLGQGPEFLIYFQGTGAADDSGLPNDRFFAVRPEGSVSTLKIQRTERGDSAVYLCASSFGQGNTGELFFGEGSRLTVL.

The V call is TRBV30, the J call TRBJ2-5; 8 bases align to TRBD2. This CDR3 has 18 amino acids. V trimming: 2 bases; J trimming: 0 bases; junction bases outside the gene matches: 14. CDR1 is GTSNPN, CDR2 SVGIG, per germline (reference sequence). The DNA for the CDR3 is TGTGCCTGGAGTCAGGGTCGGTTGGCGGGGGGATACCAAGAGACCCAGTACTTC. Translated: CAWSQGRLAGGYQETQYF.

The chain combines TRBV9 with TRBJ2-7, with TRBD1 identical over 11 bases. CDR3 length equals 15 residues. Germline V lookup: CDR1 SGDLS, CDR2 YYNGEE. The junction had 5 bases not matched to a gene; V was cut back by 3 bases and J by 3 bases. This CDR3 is CASSARTGGDYEQYF. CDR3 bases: TGTGCCAGCAGCGCCCGGACAGGGGGCGACTACGAGCAGTACTTC.

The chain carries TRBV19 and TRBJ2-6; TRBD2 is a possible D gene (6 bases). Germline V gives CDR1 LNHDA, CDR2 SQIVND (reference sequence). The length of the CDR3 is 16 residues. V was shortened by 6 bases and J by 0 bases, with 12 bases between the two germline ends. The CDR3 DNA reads TGTGCCAGTAGGGACAAGGGAGGCTCTGGGGCCAACGTCCTGACTTTC. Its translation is CASRDKGGSGANVLTF. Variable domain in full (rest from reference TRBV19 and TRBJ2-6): DGGITQSPKYLFRKEGQNVTLSCEQNLNHDAMYWYRQDPGQGLRLIYYSQIVNDFQKGDIAEGYSVSREKKESFPLTVTSAQKNPTAFYLCASRDKGGSGANVLTFGAGSRLTVL.

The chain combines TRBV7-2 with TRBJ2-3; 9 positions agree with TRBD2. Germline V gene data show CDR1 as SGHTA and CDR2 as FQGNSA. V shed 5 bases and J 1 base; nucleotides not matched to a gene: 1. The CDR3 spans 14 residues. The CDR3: CASSRTSGTDTQYF. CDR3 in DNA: TGTGCCAGCAGCCGGACTAGCGGCACAGATACGCAGTATTTT.

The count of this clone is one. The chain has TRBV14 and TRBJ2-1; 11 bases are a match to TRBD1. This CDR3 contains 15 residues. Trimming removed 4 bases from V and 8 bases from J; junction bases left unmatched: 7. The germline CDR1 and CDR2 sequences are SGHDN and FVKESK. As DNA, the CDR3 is TGTGCCAGCAGCCTGGGGACAGGGGGATCGTATGAGCAGTTCTTC. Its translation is CASSLGTGGSYEQFF.

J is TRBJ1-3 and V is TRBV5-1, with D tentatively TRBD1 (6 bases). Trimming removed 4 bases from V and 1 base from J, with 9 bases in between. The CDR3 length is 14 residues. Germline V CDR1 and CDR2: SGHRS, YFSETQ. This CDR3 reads CASSLQGSGNTIYF. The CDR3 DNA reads TGCGCCAGCAGCCTACAGGGTTCTGGAAACACCATATATTTT.

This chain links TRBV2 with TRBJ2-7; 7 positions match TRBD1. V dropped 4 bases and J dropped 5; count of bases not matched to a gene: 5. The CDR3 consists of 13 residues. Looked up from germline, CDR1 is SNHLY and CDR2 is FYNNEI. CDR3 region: CASSVTGLDEQYF. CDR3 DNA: TGTGCCAGCAGTGTGACAGGGTTAGACGAGCAGTACTTC.

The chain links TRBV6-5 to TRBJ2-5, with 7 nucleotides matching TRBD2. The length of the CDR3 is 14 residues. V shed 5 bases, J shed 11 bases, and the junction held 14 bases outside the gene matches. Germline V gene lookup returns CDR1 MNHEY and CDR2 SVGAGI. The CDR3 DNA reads TGTGCCAGCAGTAAGCTAGCGGAGCTGGGGGAGCAGTACTTC. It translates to CASSKLAELGEQYF.

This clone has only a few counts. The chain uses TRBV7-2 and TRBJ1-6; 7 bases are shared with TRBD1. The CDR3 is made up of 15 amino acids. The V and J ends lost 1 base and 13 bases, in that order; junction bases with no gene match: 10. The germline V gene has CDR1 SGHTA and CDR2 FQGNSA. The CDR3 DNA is TGTGCCAGCAGCTTAGTAACAGGACAGGATCGTCCCCTCCACTTT. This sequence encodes CASSLVTGQDRPLHF.

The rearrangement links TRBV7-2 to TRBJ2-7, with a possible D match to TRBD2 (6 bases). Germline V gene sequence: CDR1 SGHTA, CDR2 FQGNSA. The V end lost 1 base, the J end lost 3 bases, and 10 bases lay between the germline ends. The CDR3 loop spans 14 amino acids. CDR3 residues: CASSLDRGNYEQYF. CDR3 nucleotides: TGTGCCAGCAGCTTAGATCGGGGGAACTACGAGCAGTACTTC.

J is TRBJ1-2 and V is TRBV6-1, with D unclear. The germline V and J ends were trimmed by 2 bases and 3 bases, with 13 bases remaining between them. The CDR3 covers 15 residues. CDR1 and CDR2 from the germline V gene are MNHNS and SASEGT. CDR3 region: CASSEWRSTHYGYTF. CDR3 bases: TGTGCCAGCAGTGAATGGAGGAGTACCCACTATGGCTACACCTTC.

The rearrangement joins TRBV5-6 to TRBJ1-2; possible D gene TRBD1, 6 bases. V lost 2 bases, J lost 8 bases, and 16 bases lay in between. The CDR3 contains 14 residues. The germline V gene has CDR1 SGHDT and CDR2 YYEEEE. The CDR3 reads CASSFVRGAGGYTF. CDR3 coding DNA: TGTGCCAGCAGCTTTGTGCGGGGGGCGGGAGGCTACACCTTC.

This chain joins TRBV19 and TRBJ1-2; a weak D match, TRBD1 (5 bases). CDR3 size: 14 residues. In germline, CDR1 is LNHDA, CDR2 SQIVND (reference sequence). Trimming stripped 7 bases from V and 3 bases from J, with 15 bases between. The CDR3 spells CASTTPGYDYGYTF. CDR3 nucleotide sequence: TGTGCCAGTACCACCCCAGGGTATGACTATGGCTACACCTTC.